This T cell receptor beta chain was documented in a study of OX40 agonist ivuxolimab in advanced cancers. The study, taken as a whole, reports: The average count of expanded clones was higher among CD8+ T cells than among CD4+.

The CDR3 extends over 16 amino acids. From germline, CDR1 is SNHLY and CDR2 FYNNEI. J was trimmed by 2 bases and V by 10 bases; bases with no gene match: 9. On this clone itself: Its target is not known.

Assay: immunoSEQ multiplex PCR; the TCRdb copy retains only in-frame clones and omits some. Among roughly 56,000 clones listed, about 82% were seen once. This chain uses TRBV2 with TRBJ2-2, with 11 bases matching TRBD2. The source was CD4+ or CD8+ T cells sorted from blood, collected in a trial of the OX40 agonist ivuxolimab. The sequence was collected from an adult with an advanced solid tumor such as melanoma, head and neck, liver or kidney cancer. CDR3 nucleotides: TGTGCCACCCCCCTCACTAGCGGGGGAAACACCGGGGAGCTGTTTTTT. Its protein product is CATPLTSGGNTGELFF.